A single sample is the source of the 9 T cell receptor beta chains below, sequenced in a study of tumor-infiltrating lymphocytes in primary liver carcinoma. Total RNA amounting to roughly 450 ng was the source from which TCR beta cDNA was made with a constant-region primer. Slightly modified ARM-PCR, run as three nested multiplex PCR rounds, produced the TCR beta libraries. PCR rounds one and two used TRBV1-TRBV30 forward primers with a C-beta reverse primer for 9 to 10 cycles each. Each CDR3 protein is one row after TCRdb ran MiXCR on the multiplex PCR reads. The sample gives some 94,000 distinct CDR3 sequences, 55% to 75% of which show up once; 9.5% is in the top ten. The source material, 20-30 mg of unsorted bulk tissue, was used to co-extract RNA and DNA. The sequenced sample consisted of liver tumor tissue from sampling region 5. Subset of the sample: tumor region T5, tumor centre. The origin of the receptors is an older woman with primary liver carcinoma and hepatitis B virus infection.

This clonotype was seen a handful of times. V and J are TRBV5-4 and TRBJ2-1; TRBD2 agrees at 9 bases. Germline V gene data show CDR1 as SGHNT and CDR2 as YYREEE (reference sequence). The J segment lost 7 bases and the V segment lost 5 bases, leaving 10 bases of the junction unmatched. There are 15 residues in the CDR3. The CDR3 loop is CASSLRGGRANEQFF. DNA of the CDR3: TGTGCCAGCAGTCTACGTGGCGGGAGGGCAAATGAGCAGTTCTTC.

For this clonotype: Possible read error: a much larger clone is one base away. The rearrangement joins TRBV7-8 to TRBJ2-1, with 12 nucleotides matching TRBD2. The CDR3 consists of 17 residues. The germline gives CDR1 SGHVS, CDR2 FQNEAQ. CDR3: CASSLGLAGASRFEQSF. Written as DNA, the CDR3 is TGTGCCAGCAGCTTAGGACTAGCGGGAGCTTCCCGGTTTGAGCAGTCCTTC.

The chain is built from TRBV6-5 and TRBJ2-3; a weak D match, TRBD1 (5 bases). This CDR3 has 19 residues. Germline V gene data show CDR1 as MNHEY and CDR2 as SVGAGI. V shed 2 bases and J shed 6 bases, with 27 bases lying between them. As DNA, the CDR3 is TGTGCCAGCAGTTACCCCGCCCCTGACAGAGGCGGTCAAGCTGATACGCAGTATTTT. It translates to CASSYPAPDRGGQADTQYF.

To note about this clonotype: A much larger clonotype is one base distant, so this may be a read error. The chain joins TRBV21-1 to TRBJ2-7; the table's D call, TRBD1, has no DNA check behind it. TRBV21-1 corresponds to a pseudogene. The CDR3 consists of 15 residues. The CDR3 DNA reads TGTGCCAGCAGCGAGTGGGGGAGCAGCTTCCACGAGCAGTACTTC. It encodes CASSEWGSSFHEQYF.

The V gene is TRBV2, the J gene TRBJ1-3, with D hard to call. This CDR3 has 12 residues. Germline lookup yields CDR1 SNHLY and CDR2 FYNNEI. Deletions cut 6 bases from V and 4 bases from J, with 7 bases between. Here the CDR3 reads CASRNRGNTIYF. CDR3 sequence (DNA): TGTGCCAGCAGGAACAGAGGAAACACCATATATTTT.

This clonotype has a count of ten or more. V gene TRBV4-1 combines with J gene TRBJ2-6; possible D gene TRBD2, 6 bases. Germline CDR1 reads MGHRA; CDR2 reads YSYEKL. V was cut by 0 bases and J by 0 bases, with 12 bases left in between. There are 18 residues in the CDR3. The DNA of the CDR3 is TGCGCCAGCAGCCAAGATGGGGGGAAAACCTCTGGGGCCAACGTCCTGACTTTC. Its translation is CASSQDGGKTSGANVLTF.

About this clonotype: Given a much more abundant clone one base away, this may be a read error. The chain links TRBV7-8 to TRBJ1-2, with D uncertain. Germline V CDR1 and CDR2: SGHVS, FQNEAQ. The CDR3 consists of 15 residues. Here the CDR3 DNA reads TGTGGCAGCACCCTAGTCCCATTAAATCATAAGAGCTACACCTTC. Its protein product is CGSTLVPLNHKSYTF. Looking up the rest from reference TRBV7-8 and TRBJ1-2 gives the full variable domain: GAGVSQSPRYKVAKRGQDVALRCDPISGHVSLFWYQQALGQGPEFLTYFQNEAQLDKSGLPSDRFFAERPEGSVSTLKIQRTQQEDSAVYLCGSTLVPLNHKSYTFGSGTRLTVV.

This clonotype showed up just a few times. This could be a read error, since a much larger clone is one nucleotide away. The chain joins TRBV6-5 to TRBJ2-6; 9 bases map to TRBD1. Germline assignment: CDR1 MNHEY and CDR2 SVGAGI. There are 17 residues in the CDR3. In DNA form, the CDR3 reads TGTACCAGCAGTCGACAGGGGGGGCACTCTGGGGCCAACGTCCTGACTTTC. As protein: CTSSRQGGHSGANVLTF.

With regard to this clonotype: Mismatch with germline at one junction end may stem from a read error. The V and J genes are TRBV11-1 and TRBJ2-4; 13 bases agree with TRBD2. The CDR3 runs 17 residues. CDR1 and CDR2 from the germline V gene are SGHAT and FQDESV (reference sequence). CDR3 protein: CASSFPGTSGTENIQNF. CDR3 sequence (DNA): TGTGCCAGCAGCTTTCCCGGGACTAGCGGGACCGAAAACATTCAGAACTTC. Full variable domain (remainder filled in from reference TRBV11-1 and TRBJ2-4): EAEVAQSPRYKITEKSQAVAFWCDPISGHATLYWYRQILGQGPELLVQFQDESVVDDSQLPKDRFSAERLKGVDSTLKIQPAELGDSAMYLCASSFPGTSGTENIQNFGAGTRLSVL.